This T cell receptor (beta chain) was found in a study of shared clonotypes between healthy human individuals. The overall study: CD4 naive and CD4 memory each took three plates per donor, while CD8 naive took two and CD8 memory one.

TCRdb's table, derived via immunoSEQ multiplex PCR, lists solely in-frame clones and lacks some. The repertoire holds around 2.1 million clones, almost 96% seen once, with roughly 0.13% in the top ten. To note about this clone: Its specificity is not known. The same CDR3 also results from other DNA sequences found in this sample.

General study results and limits: Clonotype sharing among donors likely depends on sequencing depth.

Germline V gene data show CDR1 as SGHRS and CDR2 as YFSETQ. This CDR3 spans 14 amino acids. V was clipped by 0 bases and J by 4 bases, with 9 bases between them. The chain couples TRBV5-1 to TRBJ2-3, with a tentative D call TRBD2 (5 bases). The origin of this receptor is a man aged 18 to 35 in good health. Sequencing input: naive CD4+ T cells sorted from blood. The subset: CD45RA+ positively selected. CDR3 region: CASSLVRGSDTQYF. Written as DNA, the CDR3 is TGCGCCAGCAGCTTGGTTCGAGGGTCAGATACGCAGTATTTT.